This TCR beta chain was sequenced during a study of a mutant IDH1 vaccine in newly diagnosed glioma. The overall study: The sex distribution of treated patients was 62.5% male and roughly 40% female, with a mean age of roughly 40 years. The earlier regimen, radiotherapy, temozolomide, or both, was most often both.

In regard to this clone: Its antigen is not known.

The V and J ends lost 1 base and 4 bases respectively, with 17 bases between them. The length of the CDR3 is 17 residues. Germline CDR1 reads SEHNR; CDR2 reads FQNEAQ (reference sequence). Assay: immunoSEQ multiplex PCR; the TCRdb copy retains only in-frame clones and omits some. The profile shows approximately 82,000 clones, 85% of them singletons. Time point denoted: week 23, last vaccination. Vaccine doses each comprised 300 ug of mutant IDH1 20-mer peptide, with topical imiquimod. Each astrocytoma in the donors was new, WHO grade 3 or 4, IDH1-mutant and ATRX-lost. The sequence was collected from a man younger than 45 with glioma. Some clones in this sample may be carry-over from other donors' samples. V and J are TRBV7-9 and TRBJ1-5; a weak D match, TRBD1 (5 bases). The sequencing here drew on PBMCs, taken from a glioma patient whose treatment included an IDH1 peptide vaccine. CDR3 residues: CASSLVGVKGINQPQHF. In DNA form, the CDR3 reads TGTGCCAGCAGCTTAGTAGGGGTAAAGGGGATAAATCAGCCCCAGCATTTT.